This TCR beta chain was obtained from a study of blood T cell repertoires in COVID-19. CDR1 and CDR2 (germline): SGHVS, FQNEAQ. V gave up 5 bases and J gave up 3 bases; unmatched junction bases: 8. The CDR3 length is 15 residues. Methods used by the authors: Amplification of reference gene primers was used by the study to estimate nucleated cell counts. Using immunoSEQ multiplex PCR, the repertoire was profiled, and TCRdb retains in-frame clones only, with some absent. The V and J calls and the clone size are those of that table, but D and trimming were determined from the DNA. The table has 280,000 or so clones, around 92% seen once; the top ten hold 2.9%.

The TCR sequence derives from a woman aged 50 to 65 who had been exposed to COVID-19. The sequenced sample was PBMCs or T cells enriched from blood (not recorded which). This sequence joins TRBV7-8 and TRBJ2-7; 9 bases are shared with TRBD1. CDR3 nucleotide sequence: TGTGCCAGCAGCCTCCGGGACAGGGCTTTCTACGAGCAGTACTTC. The encoded protein is CASSLRDRAFYEQYF.